This T cell receptor beta chain was recovered during a study of metastatic and nonmetastatic thyroid tumors. Authors' data handling: To classify distant metastasis in papillary thyroid cancer, a model was built from CDR3 differences across clinicopathological groups. TCRdb re-processed the PCR reads through MiXCR. TCRdb assigned the V and J calls; the authors' analysis was not used. The table records around 30,000 clones, 10% to 15% of them present only once. At least ten counts were recorded for this clone. Treatment of any kind had been given to no patient before thyroid surgery. This CDR3 comprises 15 residues. Trimming took 0 bases from V and 3 from J; bases not matched to a gene: 6. Germline loops: CDR1 SGHTS, CDR2 YDEGEE.

The sequencing sample was made of blood. The sequence was collected from a female donor with papillary thyroid cancer or a benign thyroid nodule (not recorded which). Some clones in this sample may be carry-over from other donors' samples. J is TRBJ2-7 and V is TRBV5-8; 7 nucleotides agree with TRBD2. Here the CDR3 reads CASSLVPLADYEQYF. The DNA for the CDR3 is TGTGCCAGCAGCTTGGTACCCCTAGCGGACTACGAGCAGTACTTC.